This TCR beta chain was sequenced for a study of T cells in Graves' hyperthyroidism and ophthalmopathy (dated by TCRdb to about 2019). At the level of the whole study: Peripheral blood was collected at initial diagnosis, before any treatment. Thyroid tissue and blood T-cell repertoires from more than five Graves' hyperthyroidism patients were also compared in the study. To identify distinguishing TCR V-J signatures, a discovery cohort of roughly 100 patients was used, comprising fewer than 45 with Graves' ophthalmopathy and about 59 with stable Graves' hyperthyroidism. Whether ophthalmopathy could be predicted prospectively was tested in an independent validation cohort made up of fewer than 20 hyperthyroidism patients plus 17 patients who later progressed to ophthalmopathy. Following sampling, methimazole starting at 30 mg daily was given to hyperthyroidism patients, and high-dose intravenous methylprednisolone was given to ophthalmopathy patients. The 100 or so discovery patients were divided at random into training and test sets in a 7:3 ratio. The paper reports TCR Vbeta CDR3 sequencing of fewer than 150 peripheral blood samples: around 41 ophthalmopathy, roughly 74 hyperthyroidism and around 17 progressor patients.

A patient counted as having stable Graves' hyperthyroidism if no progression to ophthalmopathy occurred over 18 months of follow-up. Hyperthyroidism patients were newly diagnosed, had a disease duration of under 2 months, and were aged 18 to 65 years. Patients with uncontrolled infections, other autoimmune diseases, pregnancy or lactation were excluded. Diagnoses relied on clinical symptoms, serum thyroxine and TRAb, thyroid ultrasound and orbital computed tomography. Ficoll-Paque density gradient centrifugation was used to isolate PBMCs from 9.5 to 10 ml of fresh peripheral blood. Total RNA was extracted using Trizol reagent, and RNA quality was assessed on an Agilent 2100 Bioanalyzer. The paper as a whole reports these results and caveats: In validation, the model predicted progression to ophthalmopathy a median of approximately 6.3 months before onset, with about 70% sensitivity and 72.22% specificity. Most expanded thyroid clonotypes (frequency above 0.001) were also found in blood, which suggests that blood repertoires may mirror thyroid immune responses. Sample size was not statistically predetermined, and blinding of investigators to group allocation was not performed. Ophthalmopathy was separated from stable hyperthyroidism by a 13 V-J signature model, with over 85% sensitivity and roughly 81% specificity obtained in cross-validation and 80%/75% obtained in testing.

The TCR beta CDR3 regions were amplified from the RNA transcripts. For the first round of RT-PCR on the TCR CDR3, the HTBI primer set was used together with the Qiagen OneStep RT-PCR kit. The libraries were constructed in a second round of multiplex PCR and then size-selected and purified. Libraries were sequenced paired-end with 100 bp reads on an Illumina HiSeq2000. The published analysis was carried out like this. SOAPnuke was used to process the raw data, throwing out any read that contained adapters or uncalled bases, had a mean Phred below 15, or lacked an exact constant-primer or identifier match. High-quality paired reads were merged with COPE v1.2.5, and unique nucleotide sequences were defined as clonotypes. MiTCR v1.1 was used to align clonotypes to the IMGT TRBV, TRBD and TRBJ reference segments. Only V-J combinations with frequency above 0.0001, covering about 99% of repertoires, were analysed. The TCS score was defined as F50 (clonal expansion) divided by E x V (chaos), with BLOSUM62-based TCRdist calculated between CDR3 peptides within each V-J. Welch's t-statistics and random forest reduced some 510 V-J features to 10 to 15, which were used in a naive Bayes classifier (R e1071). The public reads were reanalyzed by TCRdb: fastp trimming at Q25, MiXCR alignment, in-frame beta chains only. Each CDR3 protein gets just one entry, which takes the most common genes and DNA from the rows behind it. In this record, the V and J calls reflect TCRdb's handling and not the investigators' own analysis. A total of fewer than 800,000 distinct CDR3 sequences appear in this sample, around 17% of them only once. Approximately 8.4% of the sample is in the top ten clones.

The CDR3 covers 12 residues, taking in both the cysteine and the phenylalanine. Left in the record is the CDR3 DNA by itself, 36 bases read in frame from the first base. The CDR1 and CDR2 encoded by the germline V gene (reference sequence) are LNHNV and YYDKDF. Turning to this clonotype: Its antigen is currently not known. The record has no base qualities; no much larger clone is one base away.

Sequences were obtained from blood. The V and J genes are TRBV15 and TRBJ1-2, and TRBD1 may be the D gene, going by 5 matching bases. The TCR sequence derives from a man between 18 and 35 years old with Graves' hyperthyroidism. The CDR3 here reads CATPAGASGYTF. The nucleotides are TGTGCGACACCAGCCGGGGCAAGCGGCTACACCTTC. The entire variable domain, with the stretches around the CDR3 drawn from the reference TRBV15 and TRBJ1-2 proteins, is DAMVIQNPRYQVTQFGKPVTLSCSQTLNHNVMYWYQQKSSQAPKLLFHYYDKDFNNEADTPDNFQSRRPNTSFCFLDIRSPGLGDTAMYLCATPAGASGYTFGSGTRLTVV.